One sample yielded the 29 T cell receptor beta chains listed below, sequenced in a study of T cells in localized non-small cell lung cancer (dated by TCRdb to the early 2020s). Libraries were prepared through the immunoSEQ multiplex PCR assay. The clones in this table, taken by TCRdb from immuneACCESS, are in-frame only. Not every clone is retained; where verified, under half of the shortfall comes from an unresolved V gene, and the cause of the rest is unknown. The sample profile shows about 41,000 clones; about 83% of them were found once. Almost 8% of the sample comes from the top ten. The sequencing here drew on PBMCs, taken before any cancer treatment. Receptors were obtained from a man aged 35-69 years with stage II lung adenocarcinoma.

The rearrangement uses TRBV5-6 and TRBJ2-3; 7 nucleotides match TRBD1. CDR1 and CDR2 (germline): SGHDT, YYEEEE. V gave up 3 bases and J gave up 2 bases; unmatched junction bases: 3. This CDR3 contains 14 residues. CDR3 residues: CASSWDRFTDTQYF. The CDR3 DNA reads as TGTGCCAGCAGCTGGGACAGATTCACAGATACGCAGTATTTT.

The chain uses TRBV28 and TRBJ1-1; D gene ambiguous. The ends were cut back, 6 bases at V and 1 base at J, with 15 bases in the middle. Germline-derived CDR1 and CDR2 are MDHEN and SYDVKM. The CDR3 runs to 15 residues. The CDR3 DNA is TGTGCCAGCAGGACCACGGACGGTGGGAACACTGAAGCTTTCTTT. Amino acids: CASRTTDGGNTEAFF.

The CDR3 spells CASSLSGGPQETQYF. The CDR3 DNA sequence: TGTGCCAGCAGTCTCAGCGGGGGGCCTCAAGAGACCCAGTACTTC. The genes are TRBV2 and TRBJ2-5; 9 nucleotides line up with TRBD2. The CDR3 runs 15 residues. V lost 5 bases, J lost 2 bases, and 6 bases stayed unmatched. Germline V gives CDR1 SNHLY, CDR2 FYNNEI.

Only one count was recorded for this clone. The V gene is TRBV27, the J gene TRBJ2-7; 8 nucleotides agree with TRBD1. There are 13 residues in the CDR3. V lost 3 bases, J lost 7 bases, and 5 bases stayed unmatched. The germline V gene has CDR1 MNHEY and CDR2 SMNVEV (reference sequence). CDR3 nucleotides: TGTGCCAGCAGTTTTCAGGGGGCGGAGGAGCAGTACTTC. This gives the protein CASSFQGAEEQYF.

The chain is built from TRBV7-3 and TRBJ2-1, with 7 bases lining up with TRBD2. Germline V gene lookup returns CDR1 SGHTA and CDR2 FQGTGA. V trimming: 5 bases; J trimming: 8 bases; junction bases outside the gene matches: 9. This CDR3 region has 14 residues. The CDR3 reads CASSPGLDLDEQFF. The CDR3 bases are TGTGCCAGCAGCCCCGGACTAGATTTGGATGAGCAGTTCTTC. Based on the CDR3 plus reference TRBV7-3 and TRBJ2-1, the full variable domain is GAGVSQTPSNKVTEKGKYVELRCDPISGHTALYWYRQSLGQGPEFLIYFQGTGAADDSGLPNDRFFAVRPEGSVSTLKIQRTERGDSAVYLCASSPGLDLDEQFFGPGTRLTVL.

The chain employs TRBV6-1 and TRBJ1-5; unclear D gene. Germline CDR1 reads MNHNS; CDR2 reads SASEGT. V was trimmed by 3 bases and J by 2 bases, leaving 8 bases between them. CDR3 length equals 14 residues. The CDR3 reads CASSEGKGNQPQHF. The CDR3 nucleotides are TGTGCCAGCAGTGAGGGTAAGGGCAATCAGCCCCAGCATTTT.

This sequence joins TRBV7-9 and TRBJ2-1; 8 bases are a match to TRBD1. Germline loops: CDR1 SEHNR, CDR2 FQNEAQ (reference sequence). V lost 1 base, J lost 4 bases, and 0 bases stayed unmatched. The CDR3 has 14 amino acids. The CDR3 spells CASSLGTGYNEQFF. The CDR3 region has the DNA TGTGCCAGCAGCTTAGGGACAGGGTACAATGAGCAGTTCTTC.

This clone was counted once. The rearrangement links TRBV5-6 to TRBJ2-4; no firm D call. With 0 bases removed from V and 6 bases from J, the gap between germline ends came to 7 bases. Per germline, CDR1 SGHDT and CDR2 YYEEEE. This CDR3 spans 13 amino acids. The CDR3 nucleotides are TGTGCCAGCAGCTTGGGGCAGTTAAACATTCAGTACTTC. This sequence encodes CASSLGQLNIQYF.

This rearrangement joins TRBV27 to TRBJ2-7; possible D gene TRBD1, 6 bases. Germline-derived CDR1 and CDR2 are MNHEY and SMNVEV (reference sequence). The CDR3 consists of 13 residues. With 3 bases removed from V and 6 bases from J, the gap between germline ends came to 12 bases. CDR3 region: CASSFHRGGEQYF. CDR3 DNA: TGTGCCAGCAGTTTTCACAGAGGGGGCGAGCAGTACTTC.

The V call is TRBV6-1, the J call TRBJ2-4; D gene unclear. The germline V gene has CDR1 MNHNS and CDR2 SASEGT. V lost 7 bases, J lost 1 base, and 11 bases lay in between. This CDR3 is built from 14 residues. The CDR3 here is CASTPGPAKNIQYF. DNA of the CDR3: TGTGCCAGCACCCCCGGCCCCGCCAAAAACATTCAGTACTTC.

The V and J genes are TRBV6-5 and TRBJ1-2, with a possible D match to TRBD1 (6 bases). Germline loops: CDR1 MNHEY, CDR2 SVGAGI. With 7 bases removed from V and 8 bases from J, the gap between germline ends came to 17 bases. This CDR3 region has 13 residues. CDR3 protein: CASTLNRVGGYTF. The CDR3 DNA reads TGTGCCAGCACCTTAAACAGGGTCGGCGGCTACACCTTC.

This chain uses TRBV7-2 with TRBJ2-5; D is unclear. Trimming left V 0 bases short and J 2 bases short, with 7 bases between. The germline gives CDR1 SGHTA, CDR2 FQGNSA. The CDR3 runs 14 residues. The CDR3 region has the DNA TGTGCCAGCAGCTTAGCATCCGGGCAAGAGACCCAGTACTTC. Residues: CASSLASGQETQYF.

DNA of the CDR3: TGTGCCACGCAAGCCATCACTAGCACAGATACGCAGTATTTT. It yields the protein CATQAITSTDTQYF. The chain uses TRBV10-3 and TRBJ2-3; D gene unclear. Germline-derived CDR1 and CDR2 are ENHRY and SYGVKD. CDR3 length equals 14 residues. Trimming cost V 10 bases and J 0 bases, with 14 bases left between them.

CDR3 sequence: CASSPTKAQGEQYF. CDR3 sequence (DNA): TGTGCCAGCAGTCCGACTAAGGCCCAGGGGGAGCAGTACTTC. The chain has TRBV2 and TRBJ2-7, with a weak D call TRBD1 (6 bases). Germline V gives CDR1 SNHLY, CDR2 FYNNEI. V was shortened by 5 bases and J by 7 bases, with 18 bases between the two germline ends. CDR3 length equals 14 residues.

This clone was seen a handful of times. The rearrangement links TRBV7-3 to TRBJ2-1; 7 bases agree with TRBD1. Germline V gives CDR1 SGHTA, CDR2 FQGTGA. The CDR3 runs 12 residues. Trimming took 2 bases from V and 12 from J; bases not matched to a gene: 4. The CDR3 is CASSLQGDGQFF. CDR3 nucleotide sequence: TGTGCCAGCAGCTTACAGGGGGATGGGCAGTTCTTC. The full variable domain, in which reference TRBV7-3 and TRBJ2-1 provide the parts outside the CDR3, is GAGVSQTPSNKVTEKGKYVELRCDPISGHTALYWYRQSLGQGPEFLIYFQGTGAADDSGLPNDRFFAVRPEGSVSTLKIQRTERGDSAVYLCASSLQGDGQFFGPGTRLTVL.

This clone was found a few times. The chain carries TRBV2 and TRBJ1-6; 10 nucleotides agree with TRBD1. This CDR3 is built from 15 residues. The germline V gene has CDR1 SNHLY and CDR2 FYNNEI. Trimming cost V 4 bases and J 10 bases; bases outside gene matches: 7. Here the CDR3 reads CASSAGTGALSPLHF. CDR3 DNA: TGTGCCAGCAGTGCCGGGACAGGGGCCCTATCACCCCTCCACTTT. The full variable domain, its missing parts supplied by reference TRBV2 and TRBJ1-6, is EPEVTQTPSHQVTQMGQEVILRCVPISNHLYFYWYRQILGQKVEFLVSFYNNEISEKSEIFDDQFSVERPDGSNFTLKIRSTKLEDSAMYFCASSAGTGALSPLHFGNGTRLTVT.

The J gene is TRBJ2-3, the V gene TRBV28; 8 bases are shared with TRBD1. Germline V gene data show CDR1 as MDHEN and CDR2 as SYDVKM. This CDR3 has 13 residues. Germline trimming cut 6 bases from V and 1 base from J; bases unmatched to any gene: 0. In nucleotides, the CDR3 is TGTGCCAGCAGGGGACAGGGCACAGATACGCAGTATTTT. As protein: CASRGQGTDTQYF.

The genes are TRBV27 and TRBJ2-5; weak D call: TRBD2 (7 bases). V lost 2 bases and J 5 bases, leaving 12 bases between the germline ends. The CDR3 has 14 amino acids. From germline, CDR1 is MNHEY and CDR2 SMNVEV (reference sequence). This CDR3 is CASSLTGGRETQYF. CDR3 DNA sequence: TGTGCCAGCAGTTTAACGGGGGGCCGGGAGACCCAGTACTTC.

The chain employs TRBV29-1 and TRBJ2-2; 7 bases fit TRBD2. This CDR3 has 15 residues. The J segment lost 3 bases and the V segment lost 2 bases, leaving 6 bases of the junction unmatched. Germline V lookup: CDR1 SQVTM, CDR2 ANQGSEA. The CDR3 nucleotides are TGCAGCGTTGAACTTCAGCGGGGCTACACCGGGGAGCTGTTTTTT. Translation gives CSVELQRGYTGELFF.

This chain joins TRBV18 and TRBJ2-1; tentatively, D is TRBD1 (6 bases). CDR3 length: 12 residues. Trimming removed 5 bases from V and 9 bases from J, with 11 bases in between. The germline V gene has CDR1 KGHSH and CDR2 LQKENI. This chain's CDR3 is CASSSGVGEQFF. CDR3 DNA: TGTGCCAGCTCATCAGGGGTGGGTGAGCAGTTCTTC.

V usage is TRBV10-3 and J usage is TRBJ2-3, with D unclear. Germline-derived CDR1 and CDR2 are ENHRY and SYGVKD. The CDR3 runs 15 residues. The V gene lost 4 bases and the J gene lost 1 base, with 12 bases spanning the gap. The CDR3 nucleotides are TGTGCCATCAGTGCAGGTAGTTCGGGCACAGATACGCAGTATTTT. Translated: CAISAGSSGTDTQYF.

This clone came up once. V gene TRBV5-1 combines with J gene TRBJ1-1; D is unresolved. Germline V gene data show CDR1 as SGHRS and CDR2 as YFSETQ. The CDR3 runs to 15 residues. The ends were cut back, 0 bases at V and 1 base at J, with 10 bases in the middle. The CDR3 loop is CASSLERIPNTEAFF. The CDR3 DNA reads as TGCGCCAGCAGCTTGGAACGGATACCGAACACTGAAGCTTTCTTT.

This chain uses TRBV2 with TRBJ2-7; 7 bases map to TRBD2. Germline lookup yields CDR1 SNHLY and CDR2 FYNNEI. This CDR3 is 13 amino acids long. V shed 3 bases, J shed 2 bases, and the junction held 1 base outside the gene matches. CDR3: CASSEREPYEQYF. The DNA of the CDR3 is TGTGCCAGCAGTGAGCGGGAGCCCTACGAGCAGTACTTC.

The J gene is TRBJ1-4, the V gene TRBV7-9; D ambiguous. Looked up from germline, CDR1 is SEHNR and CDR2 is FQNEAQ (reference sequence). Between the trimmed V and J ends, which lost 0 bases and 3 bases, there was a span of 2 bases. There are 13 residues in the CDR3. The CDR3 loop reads CASSLAPNEKLFF. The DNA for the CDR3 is TGTGCCAGCAGCTTAGCCCCTAATGAAAAACTGTTTTTT.

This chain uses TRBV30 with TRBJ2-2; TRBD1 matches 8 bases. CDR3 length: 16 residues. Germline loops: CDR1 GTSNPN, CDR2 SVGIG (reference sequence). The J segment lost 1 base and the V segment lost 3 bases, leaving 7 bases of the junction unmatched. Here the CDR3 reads CAWRGAGTGNTGELFF. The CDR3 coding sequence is TGTGCCTGGAGGGGGGCCGGGACAGGGAACACCGGGGAGCTGTTTTTT. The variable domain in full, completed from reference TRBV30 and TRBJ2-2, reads SQTIHQWPATLVQPVGSPLSLECTVEGTSNPNLYWYRQAAGRGLQLLFYSVGIGQISSEVPQNLSASRPQDRQFILSSKKLLLSDSGFYLCAWRGAGTGNTGELFFGEGSRLTVL.

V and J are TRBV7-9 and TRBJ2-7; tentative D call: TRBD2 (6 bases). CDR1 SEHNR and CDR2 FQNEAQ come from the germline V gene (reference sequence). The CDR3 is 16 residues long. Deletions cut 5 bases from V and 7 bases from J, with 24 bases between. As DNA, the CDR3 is TGTGCCAGCAGCCCACCATATACGGGGGAAGGGGAAGAGCAGTACTTC. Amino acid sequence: CASSPPYTGEGEEQYF.

The CDR3 DNA is TGTGCCAGCAGTCCGCTCGGACTCGGAGGGACTGAAGCTTTCTTT. Translated: CASSPLGLGGTEAFF. This rearrangement joins TRBV27 to TRBJ1-1, with D unclear. The CDR3 length is 15 residues. CDR1 MNHEY and CDR2 SMNVEV come from the germline V gene (reference sequence). V lost 5 bases and J 5 bases, leaving 18 bases between the germline ends.

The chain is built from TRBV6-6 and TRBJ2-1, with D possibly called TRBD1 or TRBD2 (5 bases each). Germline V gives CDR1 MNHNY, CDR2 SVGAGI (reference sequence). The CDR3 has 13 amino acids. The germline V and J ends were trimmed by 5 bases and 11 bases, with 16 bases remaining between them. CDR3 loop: CASSLLLPGQQFF. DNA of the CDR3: TGTGCCAGCAGTCTTCTACTGCCGGGACAGCAGTTCTTC.

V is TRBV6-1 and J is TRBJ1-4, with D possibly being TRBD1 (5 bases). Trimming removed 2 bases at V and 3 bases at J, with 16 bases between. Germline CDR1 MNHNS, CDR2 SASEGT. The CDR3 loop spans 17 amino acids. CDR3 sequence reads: CASSERGAGSSNEKLFF. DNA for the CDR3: TGTGCCAGCAGTGAAAGGGGAGCAGGGTCGTCTAATGAAAAACTGTTTTTT.